These 21 T cell receptor beta chains were all obtained from the same sample, sequenced in a study of OX40 agonist ivuxolimab in advanced cancers. To prepare the library, the immunoSEQ multiplex PCR assay was applied. The immuneACCESS repertoire file appears here via TCRdb, limited to in-frame rearrangements. These files lack a portion of the clones; in checked studies, under half of the deficit traces to unresolved V genes, and the cause of the others is not known. The sample table shows just under 100,000 clones, and approximately 94% are seen once. The top ten clonotypes cover more than 0.15% of the sample. Sequenced here: CD4+ or CD8+ T cells sorted from blood, sampled in a trial of the OX40 agonist ivuxolimab. The source of these receptors is an adult with an advanced solid tumor such as melanoma, head and neck, liver or kidney cancer.

The rearrangement uses TRBV30 and TRBJ2-7, with 7 bases identical to TRBD2. The trim removed 4 bases at V and 3 bases at J, leaving 9 bases unmatched. CDR1 and CDR2 (germline): GTSNPN, SVGIG (reference sequence). There are 14 residues in the CDR3. Written as DNA, the CDR3 is TGTGCCTGGATAAGTAAGCGGGGCCACTACGAGCAGTACTTC. Protein sequence: CAWISKRGHYEQYF.

This clone showed up just once. The chain joins TRBV7-9 to TRBJ2-7, with 7 bases aligning to TRBD1. V shed 4 bases and J 2 bases; nucleotides not matched to a gene: 8. Germline V CDR1 and CDR2: SEHNR, FQNEAQ (reference sequence). The CDR3 loop spans 15 amino acids. CDR3 sequence reads: CASSSTDRPTYEQYF. The CDR3 coding sequence is TGTGCCAGCAGCTCCACGGACAGGCCCACCTACGAGCAGTACTTC.

The chain links TRBV15 to TRBJ2-7; D is unresolved. The V end lost 0 bases, the J end lost 0 bases, and 9 bases lay between the germline ends. Germline V gives CDR1 LNHNV, CDR2 YYDKDF (reference sequence). The CDR3 has 15 amino acids. Written as DNA, the CDR3 is TGTGCCACCAGCAGAGAGGCTGTTAGCTCCTACGAGCAGTACTTC. Translating gives CATSREAVSSYEQYF.

The chain couples TRBV5-6 to TRBJ1-2; a possible D gene is TRBD1 (6 bases). Germline assignment: CDR1 SGHDT and CDR2 YYEEEE. This CDR3 has 16 residues. V lost 4 bases to trimming and J lost 3 bases, with 19 bases between them. CDR3 residues: CASSLGAGQTYYGYTF. The CDR3 nucleotides read TGTGCCAGCAGCCTGGGAGCCGGACAGACGTACTATGGCTACACCTTC. The complete variable domain, with remaining parts taken from reference TRBV5-6 and TRBJ1-2, reads DAGVTQSPTHLIKTRGQQVTLRCSPKSGHDTVSWYQQALGQGPQFIFQYYEEEERQRGNFPDRFSGHQFPNYSSELNVNALLLGDSALYLCASSLGAGQTYYGYTFGSGTRLTVV.

The V call is TRBV5-8, the J call TRBJ1-3; no clear D. The length of the CDR3 is 14 residues. The germline V and J ends were trimmed by 5 bases and 1 base, with 10 bases remaining between them. Germline V gene data show CDR1 as SGHTS and CDR2 as YDEGEE. In nucleotides, the CDR3 is TGTGCCAGCAGTCTGGACGGATCTGGAAACACCATATATTTT. Translated, it gives CASSLDGSGNTIYF. The whole variable domain, filled in from reference TRBV5-8 and TRBJ1-3, reads EAGVTQSPTHLIKTRGQQATLRCSPISGHTSVYWYQQALGLGLQFLLWYDEGEERNRGNFPPRFSGRQFPNYSSELNVNALELEDSALYLCASSLDGSGNTIYFGEGSWLTVV.

The rearrangement links TRBV5-4 to TRBJ1-3, with a weak D call TRBD1 (5 bases). This CDR3 region has 14 residues. V was trimmed by 3 bases and J by 2 bases, leaving 9 bases between them. Germline CDR1 reads SGHNT; CDR2 reads YYREEE (reference sequence). The CDR3 bases are TGTGCCAGCAGCTGGGGCCTTACTGGAAACACCATATATTTT. It translates to CASSWGLTGNTIYF.

The DNA of the CDR3 is TGCGCCAGCAGCTTGTATGGGTTAGAGACCCAGTACTTC. Protein sequence: CASSLYGLETQYF. The chain has TRBV5-1 and TRBJ2-5; no clear D. Germline loops: CDR1 SGHRS, CDR2 YFSETQ. V was clipped by 1 base and J by 4 bases, with 8 bases between them. CDR3 length: 13 residues.

This rearrangement joins TRBV6-5 to TRBJ1-2; TRBD1 matches 9 bases. Germline lookup yields CDR1 MNHEY and CDR2 SVGAGI. The CDR3 runs to 14 residues. The junction had 7 bases not matched to a gene; V was cut back by 7 bases and J by 4 bases. The CDR3 reads CASTEGTGSYGYTF. The CDR3 DNA is TGTGCCAGCACAGAAGGGACAGGGTCCTATGGCTACACCTTC.

The chain joins TRBV7-2 to TRBJ2-1; D gene ambiguous. The V end lost 5 bases, the J end lost 6 bases, and 11 bases lay between the germline ends. Germline V lookup: CDR1 SGHTA, CDR2 FQGNSA. The CDR3 is made up of 13 amino acids. CDR3 residues: CASSPPGSNEQFF. CDR3 bases: TGTGCCAGCAGCCCGCCTGGGTCCAATGAGCAGTTCTTC.

V is TRBV27 and J is TRBJ2-7; D might be TRBD1 or TRBD2, each matching 5 bases. The germline V gene encodes CDR1 MNHEY and CDR2 SMNVEV (reference sequence). Between the trimmed V and J ends, which lost 6 bases and 0 bases, there was a span of 18 bases. This CDR3 has 16 amino acids. In DNA form, the CDR3 reads TGTGCCAGCAGATTACTTGGGACGTCAAGCTCCTACGAGCAGTACTTC. Its translation: CASRLLGTSSSYEQYF.

The gene calls are TRBV18 and TRBJ1-1, with a tentative D call TRBD1 (5 bases). Trimming took 3 bases from V and 1 from J, leaving 9 bases between them. The CDR3 loop spans 14 amino acids. Germline assignment: CDR1 KGHSH and CDR2 LQKENI. CDR3 protein: CASSPTTGNTEAFF. CDR3 DNA: TGTGCCAGCTCACCCACAACAGGGAACACTGAAGCTTTCTTT.

V is TRBV9 and J is TRBJ2-2; D is uncertain. CDR3 size: 14 residues. Germline V gene lookup returns CDR1 SGDLS and CDR2 YYNGEE. V was shortened by 2 bases and J by 3 bases, with 8 bases between the two germline ends. The DNA for the CDR3 is TGTGCCAGCAGCGTTGCCGGCTACACCGGGGAGCTGTTTTTT. Translating gives CASSVAGYTGELFF.

The chain has TRBV19 and TRBJ1-2, with a weak D call TRBD1 (6 bases). The CDR3 runs 14 residues. The V gene's germline CDR1 is LNHDA and CDR2 SQIVND (reference sequence). Trimming cost V 3 bases and J 5 bases, with 13 bases left between them. The CDR3 nucleotides read TGTGCCAGTAGTATCTCGGCAGGGGTGTATGGCTACACCTTC. Protein product: CASSISAGVYGYTF.

The chain is built from TRBV4-1 and TRBJ2-6, with 16 bases aligning to TRBD2. The CDR3 runs 19 residues. Trimming at V came to 3 bases and at J to 0 bases, leaving 2 bases not matched to a gene. Germline CDR1 and CDR2: MGHRA and YSYEKL. The CDR3 here is CASSHGTSGGVSGANVLTF. CDR3 coding DNA: TGCGCCAGCAGCCACGGGACTAGCGGGGGGGTCTCTGGGGCCAACGTCCTGACTTTC.

The V gene is TRBV18, the J gene TRBJ2-3, with TRBD1 matching 8 bases. V lost 3 bases and J lost 0; bases outside the gene matches: 5. The germline gives CDR1 KGHSH, CDR2 LQKENI. The CDR3 totals 16 residues. The CDR3 bases are TGTGCCAGCTCACCCCAGACAGGGGCCAGCACAGATACGCAGTATTTT. Amino acid sequence: CASSPQTGASTDTQYF.

This chain joins TRBV11-2 and TRBJ1-2; no clear D. V lost 5 bases to trimming and J lost 4 bases, with 11 bases between them. Looked up from germline, CDR1 is SGHAT and CDR2 is FQNNGV. CDR3 length equals 13 residues. The CDR3 protein is CASSPVPGYGYTF. DNA for the CDR3: TGTGCCAGCAGCCCAGTACCGGGCTATGGCTACACCTTC.

The genes are TRBV5-4 and TRBJ1-2; 10 positions agree with TRBD1. Germline trimming cut 5 bases from V and 1 base from J; bases unmatched to any gene: 2. The length of the CDR3 is 14 residues. The germline gives CDR1 SGHNT, CDR2 YYREEE (reference sequence). The CDR3 spells CASSWDRGNYGYTF. The CDR3 DNA sequence: TGTGCCAGCAGTTGGGACAGGGGTAACTATGGCTACACCTTC.

The CDR3 DNA is TGTGCCAGCAGCTTTGGGCGTTTGAACACTGAAGCTTTCTTT. This translates into CASSFGRLNTEAFF. The chain joins TRBV11-2 to TRBJ1-1; no clear D. The CDR3 extends over 14 amino acids. V was trimmed by 3 bases and J by 0 bases, leaving 8 bases between them. The V gene's germline CDR1 is SGHAT and CDR2 FQNNGV.

This clone turned up a few times. The chain employs TRBV6-6 and TRBJ1-3; 7 bases line up with TRBD1. Trimming removed 2 bases from V and 3 bases from J; junction bases left unmatched: 7. Germline V gene data show CDR1 as MNHNY and CDR2 as SVGAGI (reference sequence). The CDR3 length is 16 residues. In nucleotides, the CDR3 is TGTGCCAGCAGTTACACGCCGACAGGGCTTGGAAACACCATATATTTT. Its protein product is CASSYTPTGLGNTIYF.

A single count supports this clone. The chain is built from TRBV27 and TRBJ1-4, with D perhaps TRBD1 (5 bases). Trimming shortened V by 3 bases and J by 4 bases, and 9 bases separated the two germline ends. In germline, CDR1 is MNHEY, CDR2 SMNVEV (reference sequence). The CDR3 covers 14 residues. CDR3 in DNA: TGTGCCAGCAGTTTTGGGGGGATTAATGAAAAACTGTTTTTT. Translating it yields CASSFGGINEKLFF.

This chain joins TRBV7-3 and TRBJ2-3; D might be TRBD1 (6 bases). CDR3 length: 15 residues. Trimming pared 5 bases from V and 6 bases from J, leaving 18 bases between. Germline CDR1 reads SGHTA; CDR2 reads FQGTGA. CDR3 protein: CASSTRTGSGDTQYF. CDR3 DNA: TGTGCCAGCAGCACCCGTACAGGGTCCGGGGATACGCAGTATTTT. The full variable domain, in which reference TRBV7-3 and TRBJ2-3 provide the parts outside the CDR3, is GAGVSQTPSNKVTEKGKYVELRCDPISGHTALYWYRQSLGQGPEFLIYFQGTGAADDSGLPNDRFFAVRPEGSVSTLKIQRTERGDSAVYLCASSTRTGSGDTQYFGPGTRLTVL.